The 17 T cell receptor beta chains given below trace back to one sample, sequenced in a study of blood T cell repertoires in COVID-19. TCRdb keeps only in-frame clones here, not all; method: immunoSEQ multiplex PCR. The table has about 190,000 clones, 65% to 85% seen once. Sequencing was performed on peripheral blood. Receptors originate from a man between 60 and 70 years old with active or convalescent COVID-19.

This chain uses TRBV27 with TRBJ2-7; D unclear. The V gene's germline CDR1 is MNHEY and CDR2 SMNVEV (reference sequence). Between the trimmed V and J ends, which lost 3 bases and 2 bases, there was a span of 11 bases. The CDR3 spans 14 residues. CDR3 in DNA: TGTGCCAGCAGTTTGATCGGGTTGGCCTACGAGCAGTACTTC. This codes for CASSLIGLAYEQYF.

This chain connects TRBV3-1 (or the pseudogene TRBV3-2) to TRBJ2-3, with a possible D match to TRBD1 (5 bases). The length of the CDR3 is 17 residues. Trimming shortened V by 4 bases and J by 0 bases, and 17 bases separated the two germline ends. Germline loops: CDR1 LGHDT, CDR2 YNNKEL (reference sequence). In nucleotides, the CDR3 is TGTGCCAGCAGCCCGCTTAGACAGACAACTAGCACAGATACGCAGTATTTT. As protein: CASSPLRQTTSTDTQYF.

The rearrangement uses TRBV4-2 and TRBJ2-5; tentatively, D is TRBD1 (5 bases). Germline CDR1 LGHNA, CDR2 YNFKEQ. This CDR3 contains 15 residues. V was trimmed by 1 base and J by 4 bases, leaving 13 bases between them. The CDR3 sequence is CASSQVEAGIETQYF. The CDR3 nucleotides read TGTGCCAGCAGCCAAGTGGAAGCAGGGATAGAGACCCAGTACTTC.

The genes are TRBV28 and TRBJ1-2; TRBD1 agrees at 9 bases. V lost 6 bases and J lost 3; bases outside the gene matches: 8. CDR3 length: 15 residues. Germline-derived CDR1 and CDR2 are MDHEN and SYDVKM. The CDR3 reads CASSLTGQGHYGYTF. CDR3 coding DNA: TGTGCCAGCAGCCTCACCGGACAGGGGCACTATGGCTACACCTTC.

This clone was detected only a few times. V is TRBV5-4 and J is TRBJ1-1; D perhaps matches TRBD1 (6 bases). With 4 bases removed from V and 0 bases from J, the gap between germline ends came to 13 bases. The CDR3 covers 15 residues. CDR1 and CDR2 (germline): SGHNT, YYREEE (reference sequence). CDR3 DNA sequence: TGTGCCAGCAGCAAAGAACAGGGATTGAACACTGAAGCTTTCTTT. Translation gives CASSKEQGLNTEAFF.

This CDR3 is CASSLTLTSGRAVDTQYF. In DNA form, the CDR3 reads TGTGCCAGCAGCTTAACCCTGACTAGCGGGAGGGCCGTGGATACGCAGTATTTT. The chain joins TRBV7-3 to TRBJ2-3; 14 positions match TRBD2. V shed 0 bases and J 6 bases; nucleotides not matched to a gene: 8. Germline V gene data show CDR1 as SGHTA and CDR2 as FQGTGA. CDR3 length: 18 residues.

CDR3 bases: TGCGCCAGCAGCTTCGCAGGGGGCGATGCAGATACGCAGTATTTT. This encodes CASSFAGGDADTQYF. The V gene is TRBV5-1, the J gene TRBJ2-3, with 8 nucleotides matching TRBD1. The CDR3 totals 15 residues. The trim removed 2 bases at V and 4 bases at J, leaving 6 bases unmatched. The germline V gene encodes CDR1 SGHRS and CDR2 YFSETQ.

This clone occurred a few times. CDR3 region: CASRPWALQGNEQYF. The DNA of the CDR3 is TGTGCCAGCAGGCCTTGGGCCCTTCAGGGGAACGAGCAGTACTTC. The V gene is TRBV28, the J gene TRBJ2-7, with D possibly TRBD1 on 6 matching bases. The germline CDR1 and CDR2 sequences are MDHEN and SYDVKM. V was cut by 6 bases and J by 5 bases, with 20 bases left in between. This CDR3 comprises 15 residues. Using reference TRBV28 and TRBJ2-7 for the parts outside the CDR3, the full variable domain is DVKVTQSSRYLVKRTGEKVFLECVQDMDHENMFWYRQDPGLGLRLIYFSYDVKMKEKGDIPEGYSVSREKKERFSLILESASTNQTSMYLCASRPWALQGNEQYFGPGTRLTVT.

V is TRBV24-1 and J is TRBJ2-5; TRBD1 agrees at 12 bases. This CDR3 has 18 amino acids. With 3 bases clipped from V and 5 bases from J, the junction kept 12 bases outside the gene matches. Germline lookup yields CDR1 KGHDR and CDR2 SFDVKD. CDR3 residues: CATSDPGDRGQGRETQYF. CDR3 sequence (DNA): TGTGCCACCAGTGATCCGGGGGACAGGGGGCAGGGTAGGGAGACCCAGTACTTC.

The V gene is TRBV12-3 or TRBV12-4, the J gene TRBJ2-5; tentative D call: TRBD2 (6 bases). This CDR3 is 13 amino acids long. V was shortened by 2 bases and J by 3 bases, with 7 bases between the two germline ends. The CDR3 sequence is CASSLSGEETQYF. The CDR3 region has the DNA TGTGCCAGCAGTTTATCGGGGGAAGAGACCCAGTACTTC.

CDR3 sequence (DNA): TGTGCCAGTAGTATAGAGGGCAGGGCAAACAATCAGCCCCAGCATTTT. It codes for CASSIEGRANNQPQHF. The chain is built from TRBV19 and TRBJ1-5; D is possibly TRBD1 (5 bases). Germline V CDR1 and CDR2: LNHDA, SQIVND (reference sequence). The CDR3 extends over 16 amino acids. Trimming shortened V by 0 bases and J by 3 bases, and 12 bases separated the two germline ends.

The genes are TRBV29-1 and TRBJ2-6; unclear D gene. The CDR3 loop spans 17 amino acids. Trimming pared 0 bases from V and 0 bases from J, leaving 12 bases between. Germline CDR1 and CDR2: SQVTM and ANQGSEA. The CDR3, as DNA: TGCAGCGTTGAAGAGTGGGCCAGCTACTCTGGGGCCAACGTCCTGACTTTC. As protein: CSVEEWASYSGANVLTF.

This chain links TRBV29-1 with TRBJ2-1; 8 bases are a match to TRBD1. CDR3 length: 13 residues. With V trimmed by 4 bases and J by 6 bases, 5 bases remained unmatched. Germline loops: CDR1 SQVTM, CDR2 ANQGSEA. In DNA form, the CDR3 reads TGCAGCGTTGCGGACAGGGAAGGCAATGAGCAGTTCTTC. It encodes CSVADREGNEQFF.

The chain joins TRBV3-1 (or the pseudogene TRBV3-2) to TRBJ1-2; 10 bases agree with TRBD1. With 6 bases clipped from V and 6 bases from J, the junction kept 13 bases outside the gene matches. This CDR3 spans 16 amino acids. The germline gives CDR1 LGHDT, CDR2 YNNKEL (reference sequence). DNA of the CDR3: TGTGCCAGCAGACCCGACTCGGACAGGGGGAGTCATGGCTACACCTTC. This codes for CASRPDSDRGSHGYTF.

The chain is built from TRBV5-1 and TRBJ2-5; 8 positions match TRBD1. Trimming at V came to 4 bases and at J to 5 bases, leaving 10 bases not matched to a gene. Germline CDR1 reads SGHRS; CDR2 reads YFSETQ. The CDR3 is 15 residues long. DNA for the CDR3: TGCGCCAGCAGCCAGGTCGACAGGGGTGACGAGACCCAGTACTTC. This sequence encodes CASSQVDRGDETQYF.

V gene TRBV6-5 combines with J gene TRBJ2-5; 14 bases are shared with TRBD2. V lost 0 bases and J lost 8; bases outside the gene matches: 2. Germline V gene lookup returns CDR1 MNHEY and CDR2 SVGAGI. CDR3 size: 15 residues. The CDR3 sequence is CASSYSTSGRVTQYF. The CDR3 DNA follows: TGTGCCAGCAGTTACTCGACTAGCGGGAGGGTAACCCAGTACTTC.

This chain connects TRBV12-5 to TRBJ2-3; tentative D call: TRBD2 (5 bases). The V end lost 4 bases, the J end lost 4 bases, and 12 bases lay between the germline ends. CDR1 is LGHNT, CDR2 FRNRAP, per germline. The CDR3 spans 14 residues. In nucleotides, the CDR3 is TGTGCTAGTGGTTCGGGATCCACGTCAGATACGCAGTATTTT. As protein: CASGSGSTSDTQYF. Variable domain in full (rest from reference TRBV12-5 and TRBJ2-3): DARVTQTPRHKVTEMGQEVTMRCQPILGHNTVFWYRQTMMQGLELLAYFRNRAPLDDSGMPKDRFSAEMPDATLATLKIQPSEPRDSAVYFCASGSGSTSDTQYFGPGTRLTVL.